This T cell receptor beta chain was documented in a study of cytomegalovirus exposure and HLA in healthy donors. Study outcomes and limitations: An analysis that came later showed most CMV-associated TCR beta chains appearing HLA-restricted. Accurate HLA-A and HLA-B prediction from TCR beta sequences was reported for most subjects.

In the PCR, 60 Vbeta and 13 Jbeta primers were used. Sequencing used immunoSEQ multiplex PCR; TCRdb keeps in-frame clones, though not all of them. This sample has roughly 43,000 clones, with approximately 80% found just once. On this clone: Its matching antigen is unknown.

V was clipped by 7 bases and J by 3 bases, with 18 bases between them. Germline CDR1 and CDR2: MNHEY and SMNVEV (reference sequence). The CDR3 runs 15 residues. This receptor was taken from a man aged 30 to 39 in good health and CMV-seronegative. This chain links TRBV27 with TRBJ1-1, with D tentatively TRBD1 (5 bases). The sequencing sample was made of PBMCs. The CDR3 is CASTGGGKGYTEAFF. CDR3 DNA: TGTGCCAGCACGGGGGGAGGGAAGGGGTACACTGAAGCTTTCTTT.